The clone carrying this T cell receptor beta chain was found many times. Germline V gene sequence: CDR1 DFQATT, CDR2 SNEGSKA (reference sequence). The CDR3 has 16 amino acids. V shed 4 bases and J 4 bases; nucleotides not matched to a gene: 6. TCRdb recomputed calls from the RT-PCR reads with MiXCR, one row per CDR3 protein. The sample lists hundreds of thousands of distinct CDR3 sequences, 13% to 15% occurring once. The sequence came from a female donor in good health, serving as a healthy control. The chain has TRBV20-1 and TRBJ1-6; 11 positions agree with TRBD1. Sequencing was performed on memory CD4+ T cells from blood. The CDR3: CSAMDRGRPYNSPLHF. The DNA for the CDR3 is TGCAGTGCTATGGACAGGGGGCGACCTTATAATTCACCCCTCCACTTT.